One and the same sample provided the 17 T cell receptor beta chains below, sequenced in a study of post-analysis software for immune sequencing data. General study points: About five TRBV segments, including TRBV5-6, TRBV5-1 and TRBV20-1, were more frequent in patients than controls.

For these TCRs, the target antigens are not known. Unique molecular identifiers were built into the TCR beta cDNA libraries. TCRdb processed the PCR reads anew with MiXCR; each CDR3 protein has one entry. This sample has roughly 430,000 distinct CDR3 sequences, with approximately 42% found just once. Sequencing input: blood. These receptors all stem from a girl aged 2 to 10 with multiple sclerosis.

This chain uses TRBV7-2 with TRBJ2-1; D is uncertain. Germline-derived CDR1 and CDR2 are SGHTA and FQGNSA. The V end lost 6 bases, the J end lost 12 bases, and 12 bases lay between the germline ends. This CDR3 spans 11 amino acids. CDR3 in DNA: TGTGCCAGCAGTTATGTGGGTACGCAGTTCTTC. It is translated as CASSYVGTQFF.

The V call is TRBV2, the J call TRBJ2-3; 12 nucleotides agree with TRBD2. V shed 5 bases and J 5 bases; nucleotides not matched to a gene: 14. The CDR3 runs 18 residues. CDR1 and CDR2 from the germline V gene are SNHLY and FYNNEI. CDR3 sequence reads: CASSTQLTSGRTRDTQYF. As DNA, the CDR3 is TGTGCCAGCAGTACCCAACTCACTAGCGGGAGGACTCGAGATACGCAGTATTTT.

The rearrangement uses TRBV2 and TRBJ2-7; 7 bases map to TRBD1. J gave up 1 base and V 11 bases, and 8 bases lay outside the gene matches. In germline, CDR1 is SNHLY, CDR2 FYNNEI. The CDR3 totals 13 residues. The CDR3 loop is CAGSGTVSYEQYF. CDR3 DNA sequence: TGTGCCGGGTCGGGGACAGTTTCCTACGAGCAGTACTTC.

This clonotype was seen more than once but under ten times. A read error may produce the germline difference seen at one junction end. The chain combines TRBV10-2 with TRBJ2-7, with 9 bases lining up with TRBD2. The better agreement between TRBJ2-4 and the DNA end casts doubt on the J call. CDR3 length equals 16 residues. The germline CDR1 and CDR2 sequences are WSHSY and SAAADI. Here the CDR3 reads CASSVRISGGPDIQYF. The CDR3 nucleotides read TGTGCCAGCAGTGTTCGAATTAGCGGGGGTCCGGACATTCAGTACTTC.

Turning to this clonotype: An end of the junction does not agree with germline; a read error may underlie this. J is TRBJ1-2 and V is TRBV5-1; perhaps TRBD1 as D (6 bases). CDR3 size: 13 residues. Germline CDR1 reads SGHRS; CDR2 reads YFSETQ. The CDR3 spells CASSLVGGDGCTF. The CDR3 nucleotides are TGCGCCAGCAGCTTGGTAGGGGGGGACGGCTGCACCTTC.

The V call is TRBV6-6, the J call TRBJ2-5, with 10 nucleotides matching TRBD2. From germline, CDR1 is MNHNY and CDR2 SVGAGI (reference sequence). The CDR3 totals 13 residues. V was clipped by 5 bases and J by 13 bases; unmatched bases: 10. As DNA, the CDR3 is TGTGCCAGCAGTCCCAAGGCTAGCGGGAGAGTGTACTTC. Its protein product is CASSPKASGRVYF.

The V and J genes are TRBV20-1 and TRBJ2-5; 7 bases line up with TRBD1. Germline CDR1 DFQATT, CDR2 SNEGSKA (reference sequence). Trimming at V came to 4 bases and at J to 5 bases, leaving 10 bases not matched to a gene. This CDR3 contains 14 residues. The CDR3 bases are TGCAGTGCTACCCTTGGGACAGCGATGGAGACCCAGTACTTC. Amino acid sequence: CSATLGTAMETQYF.

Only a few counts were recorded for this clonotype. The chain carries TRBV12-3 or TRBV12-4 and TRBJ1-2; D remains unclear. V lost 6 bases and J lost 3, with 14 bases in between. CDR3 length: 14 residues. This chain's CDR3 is CASSSPPSHYGYTF. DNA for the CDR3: TGTGCCAGCAGCTCCCCCCCATCTCACTATGGCTACACCTTC.

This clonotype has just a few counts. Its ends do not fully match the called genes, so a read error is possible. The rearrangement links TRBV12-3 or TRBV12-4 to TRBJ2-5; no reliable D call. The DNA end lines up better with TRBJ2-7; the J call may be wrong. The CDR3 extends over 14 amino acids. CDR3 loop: CASSPLGFSNEQYF. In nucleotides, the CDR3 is TGTGCCAGCAGTCCCCTCGGGTTCTCCAACGAGCAGTACTTC.

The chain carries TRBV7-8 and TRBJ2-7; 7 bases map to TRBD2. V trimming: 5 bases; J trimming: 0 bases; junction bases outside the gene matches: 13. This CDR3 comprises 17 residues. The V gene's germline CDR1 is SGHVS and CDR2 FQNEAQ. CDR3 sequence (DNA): TGTGCCAGCAGCCAAGGGGCGGGAGTGGCTAGCTCCTACGAGCAGTACTTC. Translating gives CASSQGAGVASSYEQYF.

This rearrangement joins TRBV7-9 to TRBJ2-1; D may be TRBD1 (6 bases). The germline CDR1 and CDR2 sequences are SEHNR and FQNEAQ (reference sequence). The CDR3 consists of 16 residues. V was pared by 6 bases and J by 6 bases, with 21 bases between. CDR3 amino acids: CASRKIRGPRANEQFF. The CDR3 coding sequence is TGTGCCAGCAGAAAAATCAGGGGACCCCGCGCCAATGAGCAGTTCTTC.

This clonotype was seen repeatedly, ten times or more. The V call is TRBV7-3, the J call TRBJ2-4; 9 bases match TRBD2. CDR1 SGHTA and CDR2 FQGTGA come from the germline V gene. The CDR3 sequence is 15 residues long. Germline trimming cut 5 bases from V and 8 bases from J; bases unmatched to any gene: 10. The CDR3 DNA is TGTGCCAGCAGCCGAGGTAGCGGGAGCTCGGACATTCAGTACTTC. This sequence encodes CASSRGSGSSDIQYF.

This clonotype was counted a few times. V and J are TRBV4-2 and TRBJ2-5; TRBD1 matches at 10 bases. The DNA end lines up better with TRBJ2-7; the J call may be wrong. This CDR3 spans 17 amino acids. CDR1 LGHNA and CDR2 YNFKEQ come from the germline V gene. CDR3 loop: CASSQDQDRGLTYEQYF. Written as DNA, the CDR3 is TGTGCCAGCAGCCAAGATCAGGACAGGGGGTTAACCTACGAGCAGTACTTC.

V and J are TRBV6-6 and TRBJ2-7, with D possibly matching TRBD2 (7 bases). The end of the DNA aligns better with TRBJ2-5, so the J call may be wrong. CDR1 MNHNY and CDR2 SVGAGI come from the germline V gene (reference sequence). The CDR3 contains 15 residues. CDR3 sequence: CASSYSTGRGETQYF. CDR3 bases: TGTGCCAGCAGTTACTCGACGGGGAGGGGGGAGACCCAGTACTTC.

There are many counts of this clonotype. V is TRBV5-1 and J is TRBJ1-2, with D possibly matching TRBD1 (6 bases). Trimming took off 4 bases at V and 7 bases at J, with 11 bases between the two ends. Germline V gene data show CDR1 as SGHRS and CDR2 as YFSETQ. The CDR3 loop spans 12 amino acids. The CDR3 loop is CASSLGQSGYTF. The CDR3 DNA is TGCGCCAGCAGCCTCGGACAGTCTGGCTACACCTTC.

The CDR3: CSVRQGTDYGYTF. DNA for the CDR3: TGCAGCGTCCGACAGGGTACGGACTATGGCTACACCTTC. The V gene is TRBV29-1, the J gene TRBJ1-2, with 7 bases lining up with TRBD1. This CDR3 is 13 amino acids long. CDR1 and CDR2 from the germline V gene are SQVTM and ANQGSEA. The V segment lost 6 bases and the J segment 3 bases; nucleotides outside the gene matches: 7. Together with reference TRBV29-1 and TRBJ1-2, the CDR3 gives the full variable domain: SAVISQKPSRDICQRGTSLTIQCQVDSQVTMMFWYRQQPGQSLTLIATANQGSEATYESGFVIDKFPISRPNLTFSTLTVSNMSPEDSSIYLCSVRQGTDYGYTFGSGTRLTVV.

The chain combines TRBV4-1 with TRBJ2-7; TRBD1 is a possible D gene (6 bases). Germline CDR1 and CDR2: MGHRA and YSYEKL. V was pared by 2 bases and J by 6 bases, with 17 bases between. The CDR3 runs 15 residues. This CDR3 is CASSQQPNGGPEQYF. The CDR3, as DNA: TGCGCCAGCAGCCAACAACCTAATGGGGGCCCCGAGCAGTACTTC.